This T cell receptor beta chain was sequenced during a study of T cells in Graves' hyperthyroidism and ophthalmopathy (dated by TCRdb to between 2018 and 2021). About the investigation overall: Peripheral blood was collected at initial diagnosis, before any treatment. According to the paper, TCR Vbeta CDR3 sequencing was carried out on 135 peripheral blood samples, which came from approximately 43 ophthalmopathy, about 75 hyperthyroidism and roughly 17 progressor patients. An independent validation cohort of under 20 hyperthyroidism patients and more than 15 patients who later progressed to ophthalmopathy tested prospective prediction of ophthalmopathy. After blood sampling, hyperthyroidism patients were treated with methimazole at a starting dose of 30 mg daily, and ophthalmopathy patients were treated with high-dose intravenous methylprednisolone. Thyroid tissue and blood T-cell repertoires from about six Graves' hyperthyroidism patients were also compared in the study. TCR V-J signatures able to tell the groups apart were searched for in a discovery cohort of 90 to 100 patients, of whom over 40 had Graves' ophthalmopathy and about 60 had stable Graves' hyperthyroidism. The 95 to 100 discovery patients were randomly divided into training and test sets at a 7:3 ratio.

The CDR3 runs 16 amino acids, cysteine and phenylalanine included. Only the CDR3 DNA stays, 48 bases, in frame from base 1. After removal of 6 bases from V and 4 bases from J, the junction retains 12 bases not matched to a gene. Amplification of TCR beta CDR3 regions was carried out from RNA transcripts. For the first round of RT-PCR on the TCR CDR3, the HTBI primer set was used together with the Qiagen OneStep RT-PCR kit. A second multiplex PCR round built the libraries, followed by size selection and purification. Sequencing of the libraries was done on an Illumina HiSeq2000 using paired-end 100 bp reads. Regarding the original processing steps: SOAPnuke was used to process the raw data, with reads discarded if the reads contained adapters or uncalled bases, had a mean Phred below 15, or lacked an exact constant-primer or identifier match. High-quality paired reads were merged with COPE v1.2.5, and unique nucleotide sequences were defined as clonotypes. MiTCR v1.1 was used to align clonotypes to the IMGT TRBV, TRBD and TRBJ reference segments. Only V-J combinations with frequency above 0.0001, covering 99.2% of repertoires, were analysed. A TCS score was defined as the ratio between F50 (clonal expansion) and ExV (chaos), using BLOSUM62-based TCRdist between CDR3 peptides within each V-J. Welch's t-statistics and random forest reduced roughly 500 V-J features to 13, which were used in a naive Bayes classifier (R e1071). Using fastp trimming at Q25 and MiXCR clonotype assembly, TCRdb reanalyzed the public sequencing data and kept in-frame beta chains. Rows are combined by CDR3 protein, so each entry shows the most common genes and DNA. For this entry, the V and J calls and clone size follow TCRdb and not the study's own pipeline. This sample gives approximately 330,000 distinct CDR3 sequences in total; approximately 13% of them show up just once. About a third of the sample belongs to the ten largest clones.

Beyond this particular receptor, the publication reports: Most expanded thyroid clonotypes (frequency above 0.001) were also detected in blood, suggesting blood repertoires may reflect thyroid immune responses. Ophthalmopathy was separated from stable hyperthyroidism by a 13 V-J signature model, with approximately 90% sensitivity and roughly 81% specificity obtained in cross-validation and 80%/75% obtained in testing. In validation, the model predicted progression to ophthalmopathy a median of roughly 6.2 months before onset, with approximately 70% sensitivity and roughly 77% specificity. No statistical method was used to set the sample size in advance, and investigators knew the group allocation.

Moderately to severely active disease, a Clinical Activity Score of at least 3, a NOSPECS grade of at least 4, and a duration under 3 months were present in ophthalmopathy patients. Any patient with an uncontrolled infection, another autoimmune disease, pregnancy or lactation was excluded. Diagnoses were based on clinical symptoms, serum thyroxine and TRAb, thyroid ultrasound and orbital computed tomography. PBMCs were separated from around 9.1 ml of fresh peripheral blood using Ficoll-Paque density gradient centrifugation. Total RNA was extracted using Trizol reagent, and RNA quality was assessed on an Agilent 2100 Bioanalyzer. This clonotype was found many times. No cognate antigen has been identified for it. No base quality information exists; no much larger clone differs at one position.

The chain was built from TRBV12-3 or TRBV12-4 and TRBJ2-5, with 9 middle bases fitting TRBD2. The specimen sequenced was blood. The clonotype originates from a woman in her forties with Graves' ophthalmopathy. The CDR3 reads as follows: CASSPHSSGAGETQYF. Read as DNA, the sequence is TGTGCCAGCAGCCCCCACTCTAGCGGGGCGGGAGAGACCCAGTACTTC.